The 16 T cell receptor beta chains below were found in one sample sequenced in a study of T cell responses to AZD1222 COVID-19 vaccine. Produced via immunoSEQ multiplex PCR; TCRdb's table is partial and in-frame only. The sample shows 200,000 or so clones, roughly 92% of them seen only once. This specimen consisted of peripheral blood, obtained on day 0 of AZD1222 vaccination. The receptors come from an adult in good health.

The CDR3, as DNA: TGTGCCAGCAGAGACCCAAGGGAGCACACTGAAGCTTTCTTT. This gives the protein CASRDPREHTEAFF. V and J are TRBV7-9 and TRBJ1-1; D unclear. Deletions cut 6 bases from V and 3 bases from J, with 14 bases between. The CDR3 length is 14 residues. Germline V CDR1 and CDR2: SEHNR, FQNEAQ (reference sequence).

The J gene is TRBJ1-4, the V gene TRBV6-5, with D tentatively TRBD1 (6 bases). The CDR3 spans 14 residues. Germline CDR1 is MNHEY and CDR2 is SVGAGI. V shed 4 bases and J shed 7 bases, with 13 bases lying between them. The CDR3 DNA reads TGTGCCAGCAGTTTCTACAGGGCAGGTGAAAAACTGTTTTTT. Translated, it gives CASSFYRAGEKLFF.

The chain carries TRBV14 and TRBJ2-1; the match to TRBD1 covers 7 bases. The CDR3 runs to 14 residues. Germline loops: CDR1 SGHDN, CDR2 FVKESK. The junction had 3 bases not matched to a gene; V was cut back by 4 bases and J by 3 bases. CDR3 sequence reads: CASSRQGGYNEQFF. The DNA for the CDR3 is TGTGCCAGCAGCCGACAGGGTGGCTACAATGAGCAGTTCTTC.

The chain is built from TRBV12-3 or TRBV12-4 and TRBJ2-7, with unresolved D. The CDR3 sequence is 12 residues long. The V end lost 9 bases, the J end lost 3 bases, and 12 bases lay between the germline ends. CDR3 DNA sequence: TGTGCCAGTAGCCCCCTCCTCTACGAGCAGTACTTC. Its protein product is CASSPLLYEQYF.

The V and J genes are TRBV5-6 and TRBJ1-1, with D maybe TRBD1 (6 bases). V was cut by 2 bases and J by 2 bases, with 10 bases left in between. The CDR3 has 14 amino acids. Germline CDR1 is SGHDT and CDR2 is YYEEEE. The CDR3 DNA follows: TGTGCCAGCAGCTTCCCGACAGGAAACACTGAAGCTTTCTTT. Amino acid sequence: CASSFPTGNTEAFF.

CDR3 sequence: CASRMSGGGEKLFF. CDR3 DNA: TGTGCCAGCAGGATGAGTGGAGGGGGTGAAAAACTGTTTTTT. The chain combines TRBV28 with TRBJ1-4, with D possibly being TRBD1 (6 bases). Germline CDR1 is MDHEN and CDR2 is SYDVKM. This CDR3 spans 14 amino acids. Trimming pared 6 bases from V and 7 bases from J, leaving 15 bases between.

This chain connects TRBV6-5 to TRBJ1-3; no definite D call. Germline CDR1 reads MNHEY; CDR2 reads SVGAGI. V lost 8 bases and J 4 bases, leaving 9 bases between the germline ends. The CDR3 is 12 residues long. CDR3 nucleotides: TGTGCCAGCCAAGAAGGGGGAAACACCATATATTTT. It specifies CASQEGGNTIYF.

This chain joins TRBV6-5 and TRBJ1-2; 9 bases agree with TRBD1. There are 16 residues in the CDR3. Trimming cost V 4 bases and J 3 bases; bases outside gene matches: 9. Germline CDR1 MNHEY, CDR2 SVGAGI. The CDR3 DNA sequence: TGTGCCAGCAGTTCACAAGGACAGGGGCCTTACTATGGCTACACCTTC. This sequence encodes CASSSQGQGPYYGYTF.

This clone was picked up one time. V and J are TRBV25-1 and TRBJ2-2; a possible D gene is TRBD2 (5 bases). V was pared by 3 bases and J by 6 bases, with 11 bases between. The CDR3 runs to 14 residues. Looked up from germline, CDR1 is MGHDK and CDR2 is SYGVNS. CDR3 DNA: TGTGCCAGCAGTGAGGCCGGGATCGCCGGGGAGCTGTTTTTT. Amino acids: CASSEAGIAGELFF.

The genes are TRBV6-2 or TRBV6-3 and TRBJ2-3; D unclear. Germline-derived CDR1 and CDR2 are MNHEY and SVGEGT. V lost 2 bases, J lost 0 bases, and 9 bases lay in between. The CDR3 has 15 amino acids. The CDR3 sequence is CASSYMVTSTDTQYF. The CDR3 bases are TGTGCCAGCAGTTACATGGTCACTAGCACAGATACGCAGTATTTT.

This chain connects TRBV14 to TRBJ1-2; tentatively, D is TRBD1 (5 bases). The V end was cut by 5 bases, the J end by 3 bases, with 19 bases between. The germline gives CDR1 SGHDN, CDR2 FVKESK. The CDR3 has 16 residues. In DNA form, the CDR3 reads TGTGCCAGCAGCGAGGGGCGATTCTACGGAGACTATGGCTACACCTTC. Translation gives CASSEGRFYGDYGYTF.

This clone is a singleton in its sample. The chain has TRBV11-1 and TRBJ2-2; D gene unclear. The CDR3 extends over 15 amino acids. The germline CDR1 and CDR2 sequences are SGHAT and FQDESV (reference sequence). Trimming cost V 1 base and J 0 bases, with 6 bases left between them. CDR3 residues: CASSLVWPNTGELFF. Written as DNA, the CDR3 is TGTGCCAGCAGCTTAGTTTGGCCGAACACCGGGGAGCTGTTTTTT.

This rearrangement joins TRBV7-3 to TRBJ1-1; D perhaps matches TRBD1 (6 bases). The germline CDR1 and CDR2 sequences are SGHTA and FQGTGA. Trimming took 5 bases from V and 6 from J, leaving 13 bases between them. The CDR3 extends over 13 amino acids. In nucleotides, the CDR3 is TGTGCCAGCAGCCTTCCAGGGGCCCCTGAAGCTTTCTTT. Translating it yields CASSLPGAPEAFF.

The V gene is TRBV19, the J gene TRBJ1-1; D call uncertain. Germline assignment: CDR1 LNHDA and CDR2 SQIVND (reference sequence). V was shortened by 3 bases and J by 3 bases, with 14 bases between the two germline ends. The CDR3 has 15 amino acids. The CDR3: CASSIGSRVDTEAFF. In nucleotides, the CDR3 is TGTGCCAGTAGTATTGGATCAAGGGTTGACACTGAAGCTTTCTTT.

V gene TRBV30 combines with J gene TRBJ2-5, with unresolved D. The germline V and J ends were trimmed by 0 bases and 5 bases, with 4 bases remaining between them. Looked up from germline, CDR1 is GTSNPN and CDR2 is SVGIG (reference sequence). This CDR3 spans 11 amino acids. As DNA, the CDR3 is TGTGCCTGGAGTGTACGGGAGACCCAGTACTTC. Residues: CAWSVRETQYF.

V gene TRBV5-1 combines with J gene TRBJ2-7; 8 bases line up with TRBD1. V was pared by 2 bases and J by 3 bases, with 10 bases of the junction left unmatched. Germline V CDR1 and CDR2: SGHRS, YFSETQ. The CDR3 is 16 amino acids. In nucleotides, the CDR3 is TGCGCCAGCAGCTTAGGGCCAACAGGGGGAAACTACGAGCAGTACTTC. Translation gives CASSLGPTGGNYEQYF.